This T cell receptor (beta chain) was sequenced in a study of monozygotic twins with inflammatory bowel disease. To note about this clonotype: Its specificity is not known.

The CDR3 is made up of 14 amino acids. Per-sample cDNA came from eight separate reactions. Template switching added UMIs carrying a 6-nucleotide sample barcode. After re-calling the 5' RACE reads, TCRdb lists one entry per CDR3 protein, DNA absent. The sample includes hundreds of thousands of distinct CDR3 sequences. Study-wide findings and caveats: IBD patients, compared with healthy twins, shared fewer clonotypes with others (especially with disease activity).

This chain joins TRBV12-3 or TRBV12-4 and TRBJ2-7. This clonotype was obtained from a human donor with ulcerative colitis or Crohn's disease, or a healthy co-twin of an affected twin (not recorded which). Sequences were obtained from blood. CDR3 sequence reads: CASSPTPRPHEQYF.